The following is a T cell receptor (beta chain) sequence with its context. This clone's antigen is unknown. Base qualities are not at hand, and no much larger clone is one base apart. The data originate from a study of shared clonotypes between healthy human individuals (dated by TCRdb to the early 2020s). About the full investigation: A few men and a couple of women, aged 18 to 49 years, made up the cohort. Per donor, three plates each were used for CD4 naive and CD4 memory, two for CD8 naive, and one for CD8 memory. The study deeply sequenced blood TCR repertoires of about 5 healthy adults to estimate repertoire size and the extent of clonotype sharing between individuals. Libraries were prepared and TCR repertoires were sequenced by different laboratories using diverse techniques, in order to increase sequencing depth and limit assay-specific biases. Each donor's leukapheresis produced roughly between roughly 0.85 and 10 billion PBMCs. Points the paper makes about the study in general: When several donors were compared, the shared fraction of clonotypes was roughly 5% for naive CD4, 3% to 4% for naive CD8, 2% to 2.5% for memory CD4, and 0.4% for memory CD8. Incomplete sequencing was indicated by rarefaction of sorted-subset datasets, despite the large sequencing depth. Sampling was limited to blood, and TCR repertoires in tissue likely differ from TCR repertoires in blood. Compared with non-shared clonotypes, the clonotypes found in all four sorted-subset donors had higher generation probabilities. Because the study included only a small number of donors, the genetic and exposure-history diversity represented was limited. Naive subsets generally had larger estimated clonotype richness than memory subsets. Pairwise subsampling led to the expectation that sequencing depth would affect the degree of clonotype sharing among donors.

Using the deep immunoSEQ assay, TCR CDR3 regions were amplified from genomic DNA by multiplex PCR. Extracted genomic DNA from each cell subset was spread evenly across all wells of several immunoSEQ 96-well plates, with each plate serving as a replicate. For sorted subsets, 200 ng of genomic DNA, equivalent to around 31,000 T cell genomes, went into each replicate PCR. Purified libraries were quantified with a Qubit 3.0 fluorometer, sized on a Bioanalyzer 2100, and re-quantified with the KAPA Library Quantification kit. Each immunoSEQ 96-well plate was sequenced on its own single-read 150-cycle Illumina NextSeq 550 flow cell. The study's own analysis went as follows. Because the immunoSEQ output included only junctional sequences and no quality scores, the filtering could not be the same as the filtering used for full-length reads. Sequences were annotated with PyIR, a Python wrapper for IgBLAST v1.9, using IMGT germline references to assign V/J genes and CDR3. Reads were removed for weak V/J assignments (E-value above 1e-6), missing CDR3, stop codons, out-of-frame junctions, or ambiguous translated residues. A V3J clonotype was defined by an identical inferred V gene, J gene, and CDR3 amino acid sequence. The percentage overlap between two repertoires was calculated by dividing the number of shared unique clonotypes by the size of the smaller repertoire. Three approaches were used to assess repertoire richness: RTK rarefaction, the Chao1 estimator, and Recon v2.1 estimates of unobserved clonotypes. Generation probabilities were computed with OLGA for all TCRbeta clonotypes obtained by the gDNA method from a few donors. TCRdb limited this immuneACCESS table to in-frame rearrangements with V and J called. A share of clones is missing; checked studies link under half to unresolved V genes, and the rest is unexplained. D and trimming come from the DNA, and the V and J calls and clone size come from that table. The sample yields about 2.1 million clones; about 93% were counted once. The ten largest account for about 1.8% of the sample.

CD8 naive samples were CD45RO-negative cells positively selected for CCR7, giving a CD45RA+CCR7+ population that excluded TemRA cells. Donors were healthy HIV-negative adults with no recently reported acute infections or vaccinations. All donors were Caucasian adults living in Nashville, Tennessee, USA. Blood was collected by leukapheresis, and PBMCs were isolated by Ficoll-Histopaque density gradient centrifugation and then cryopreserved in liquid nitrogen vapor phase. Analytical flow cytometry was used to check the purity and quantity of every magnetically sorted T cell population. From each sorted fraction, genomic DNA was isolated and quantified by UV absorbance on a Nanodrop 2000c. At the junction V is shortened by 0 bases and J by 0 bases, with 19 bases in between. The CDR1 and CDR2 encoded by the germline V gene are SGDLS and YYNGEE. The CDR3 numbers 19 residues from cysteine through phenylalanine. Only the CDR3 region is kept as DNA, spanning 57 bases read in frame from base 1.

This sequence was found in a man aged 18 to 29 in good health. Some clones in this sample may be carry-over from other donors' samples. The sequencing sample was made of naive CD8+ T cells from PBMCs. Taken with the paper, the label for cell subset or site translates to: CD45RA+CCR7+. Here the chain combines TRBV9 and TRBJ1-3; no D gene is confidently identified. The DNA sequence reads TGTGCCAGCAGCGTAGCAGTTAGCCTCCGACCGTCCTCTGGAAACACCATATATTTT. Its protein is CASSVAVSLRPSSGNTIYF.